This T cell receptor beta chain appears in the sequencing data of a study of T cell repertoires in cytomegalovirus infection. Notes on the study in general: Clonotypes of TCR beta that were HLA-C-restricted and CMV-specific dominated the ex vivo response.

This clonotype was picked up a small number of times. Its specificity is unknown. MiXCR was run by TCRdb on the reads, yielding one entry per CDR3 protein. The sample carries some 200,000 distinct CDR3 sequences, roughly 9% recorded once. The CDR3 has 12 amino acids. The V gene end was trimmed by 4 bases and the J gene end by 6 bases; junction bases not matched to a gene: 2. The germline V gene has CDR1 SGHRS and CDR2 YFSETQ. The chain links TRBV5-1 to TRBJ1-2; 8 positions match TRBD1. The clonotype comes from a human donor in good health (CMV status not recorded). Some clones in this sample may be carry-over from other donors' samples. The sequenced sample was PBMCs. DNA of the CDR3: TGCGCCAGCAGCGAGACAGGGGATGGCTACACCTTC. Protein: CASSETGDGYTF.